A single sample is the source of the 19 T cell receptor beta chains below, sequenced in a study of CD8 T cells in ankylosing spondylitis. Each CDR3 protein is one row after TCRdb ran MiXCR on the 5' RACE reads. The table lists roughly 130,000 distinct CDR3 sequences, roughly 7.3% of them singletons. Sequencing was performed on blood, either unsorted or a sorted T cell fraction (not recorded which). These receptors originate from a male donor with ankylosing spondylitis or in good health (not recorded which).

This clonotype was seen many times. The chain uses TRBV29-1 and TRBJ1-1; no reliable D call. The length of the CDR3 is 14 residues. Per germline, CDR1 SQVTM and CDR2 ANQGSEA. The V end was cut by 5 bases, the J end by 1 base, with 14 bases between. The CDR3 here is CSVTASPKNTEAFF. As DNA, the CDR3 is TGCAGCGTTACGGCGTCTCCCAAGAACACTGAAGCTTTCTTT.

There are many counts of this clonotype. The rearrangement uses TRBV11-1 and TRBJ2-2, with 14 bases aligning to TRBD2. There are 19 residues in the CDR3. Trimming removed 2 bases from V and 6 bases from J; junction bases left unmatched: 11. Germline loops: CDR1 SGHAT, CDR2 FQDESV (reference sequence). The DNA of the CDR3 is TGTGCCAGCAGCTTATCGCCGGGACTAGCGGGGGTGTCCGCCGGGGAGCTGTTTTTT. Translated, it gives CASSLSPGLAGVSAGELFF.

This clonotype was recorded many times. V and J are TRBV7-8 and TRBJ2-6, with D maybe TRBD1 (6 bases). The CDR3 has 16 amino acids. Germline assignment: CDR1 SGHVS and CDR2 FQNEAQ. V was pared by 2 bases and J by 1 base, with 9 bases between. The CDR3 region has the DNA TGTGCCAGCAGCTTATCAGGGGCGTCTGGGGCCAACGTCCTGACTTTC. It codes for CASSLSGASGANVLTF.

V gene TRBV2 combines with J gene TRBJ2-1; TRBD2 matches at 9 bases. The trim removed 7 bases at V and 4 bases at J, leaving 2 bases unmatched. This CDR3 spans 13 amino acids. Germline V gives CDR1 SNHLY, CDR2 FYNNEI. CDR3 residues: CASIAGEYNEQFF. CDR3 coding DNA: TGTGCCAGCATAGCGGGAGAGTACAATGAGCAGTTCTTC.

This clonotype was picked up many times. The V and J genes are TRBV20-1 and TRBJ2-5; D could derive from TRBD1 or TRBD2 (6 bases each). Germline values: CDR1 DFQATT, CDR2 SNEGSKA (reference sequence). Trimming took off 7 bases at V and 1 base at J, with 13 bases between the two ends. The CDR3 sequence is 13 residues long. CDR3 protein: CSGLGGGQETQYF. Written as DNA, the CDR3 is TGCAGTGGCCTCGGGGGCGGCCAAGAGACCCAGTACTTC.

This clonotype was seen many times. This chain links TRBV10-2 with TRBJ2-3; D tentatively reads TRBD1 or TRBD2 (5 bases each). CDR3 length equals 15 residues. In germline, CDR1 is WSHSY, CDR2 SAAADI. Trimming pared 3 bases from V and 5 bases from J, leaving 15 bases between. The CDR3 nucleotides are TGCGCCAGCAGTGACTTAGGGGCGCGGGTAGATACGCAGTATTTT. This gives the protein CASSDLGARVDTQYF.

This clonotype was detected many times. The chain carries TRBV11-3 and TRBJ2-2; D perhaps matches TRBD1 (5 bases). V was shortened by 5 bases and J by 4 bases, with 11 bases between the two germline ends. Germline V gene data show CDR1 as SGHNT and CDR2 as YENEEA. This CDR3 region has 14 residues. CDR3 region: CASSPAGSTGELFF. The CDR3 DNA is TGTGCCAGCAGCCCGGCAGGGTCCACCGGGGAGCTGTTTTTT.

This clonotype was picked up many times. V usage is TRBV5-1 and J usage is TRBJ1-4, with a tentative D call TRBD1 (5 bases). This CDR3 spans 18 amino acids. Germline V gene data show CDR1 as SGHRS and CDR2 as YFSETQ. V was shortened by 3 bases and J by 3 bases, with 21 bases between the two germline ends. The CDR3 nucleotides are TGCGCCAGCAGCTGGGGCTTCTCGGGGGGTTCGGCTAATGAAAAACTGTTTTTT. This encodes CASSWGFSGGSANEKLFF.

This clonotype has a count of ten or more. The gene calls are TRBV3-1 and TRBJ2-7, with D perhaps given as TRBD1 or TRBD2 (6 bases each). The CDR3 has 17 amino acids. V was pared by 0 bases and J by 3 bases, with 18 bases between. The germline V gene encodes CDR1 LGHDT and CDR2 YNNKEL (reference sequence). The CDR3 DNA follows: TGTGCCAGCAGCCAAGATCGGGGGCGAACCGCGAGCTACGAGCAGTACTTC. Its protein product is CASSQDRGRTASYEQYF.

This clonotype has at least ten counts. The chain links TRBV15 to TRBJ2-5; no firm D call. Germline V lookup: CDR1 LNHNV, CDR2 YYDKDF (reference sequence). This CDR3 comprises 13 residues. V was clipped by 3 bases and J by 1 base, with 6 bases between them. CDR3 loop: CATSRSTQETQYF. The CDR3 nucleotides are TGTGCCACCAGCAGGAGCACCCAAGAGACCCAGTACTTC. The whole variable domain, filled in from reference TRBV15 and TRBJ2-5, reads DAMVIQNPRYQVTQFGKPVTLSCSQTLNHNVMYWYQQKSSQAPKLLFHYYDKDFNNEADTPDNFQSRRPNTSFCFLDIRSPGLGDTAMYLCATSRSTQETQYFGPGTRLLVL.

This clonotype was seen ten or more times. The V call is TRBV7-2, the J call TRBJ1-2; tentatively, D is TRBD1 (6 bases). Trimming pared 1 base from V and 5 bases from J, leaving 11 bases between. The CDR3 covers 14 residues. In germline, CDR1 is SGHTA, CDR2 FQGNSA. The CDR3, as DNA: TGTGCCAGCAGCTTAGGCAGGGGTTCATATGGCTACACCTTC. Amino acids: CASSLGRGSYGYTF.

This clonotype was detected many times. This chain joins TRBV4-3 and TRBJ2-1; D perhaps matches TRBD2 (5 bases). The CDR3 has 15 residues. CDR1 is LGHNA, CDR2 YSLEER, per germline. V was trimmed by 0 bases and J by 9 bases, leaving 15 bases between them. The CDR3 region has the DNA TGCGCCAGCAGCCAAGAGAGGTCTCGGGCGGGTGAGCAGTTCTTC. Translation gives CASSQERSRAGEQFF.

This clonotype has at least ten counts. The CDR3 loop reads CASREQGAFLTYNEQFF. The CDR3 region has the DNA TGCGCCAGCCGGGAGCAGGGGGCGTTCTTAACCTACAATGAGCAGTTCTTC. The gene calls are TRBV5-1 and TRBJ2-1; 8 positions match TRBD1. The trim removed 7 bases at V and 2 bases at J, leaving 14 bases unmatched. The CDR3 is 17 amino acids. In germline, CDR1 is SGHRS, CDR2 YFSETQ.

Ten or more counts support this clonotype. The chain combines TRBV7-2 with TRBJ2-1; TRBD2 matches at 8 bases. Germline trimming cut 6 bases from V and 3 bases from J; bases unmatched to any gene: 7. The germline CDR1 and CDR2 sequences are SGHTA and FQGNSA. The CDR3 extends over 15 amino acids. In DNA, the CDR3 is TGTGCCAGCAGTGGGCTAGCGGGCGACTACAATGAGCAGTTCTTC. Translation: CASSGLAGDYNEQFF.

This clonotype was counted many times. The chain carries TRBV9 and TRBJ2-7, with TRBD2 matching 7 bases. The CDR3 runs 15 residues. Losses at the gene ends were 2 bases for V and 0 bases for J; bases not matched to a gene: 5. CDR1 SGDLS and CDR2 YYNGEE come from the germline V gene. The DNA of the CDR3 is TGTGCCAGCAGCGTCCAAGCGGGAATCTCCTACGAGCAGTACTTC. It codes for CASSVQAGISYEQYF.

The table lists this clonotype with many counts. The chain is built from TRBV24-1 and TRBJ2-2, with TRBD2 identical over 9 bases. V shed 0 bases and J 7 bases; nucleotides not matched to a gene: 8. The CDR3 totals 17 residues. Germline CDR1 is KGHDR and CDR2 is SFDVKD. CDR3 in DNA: TGTGCCACCAGTGATTTGTTGGCTAGCGGGGAACACGGGGAGCTGTTTTTT. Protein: CATSDLLASGEHGELFF.

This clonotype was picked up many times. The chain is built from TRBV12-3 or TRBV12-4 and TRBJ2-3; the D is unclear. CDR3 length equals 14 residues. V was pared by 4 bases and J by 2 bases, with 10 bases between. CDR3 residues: CASSSQRLTDTQYF. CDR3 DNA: TGTGCCAGCAGTTCACAGAGACTCACAGATACGCAGTATTTT.

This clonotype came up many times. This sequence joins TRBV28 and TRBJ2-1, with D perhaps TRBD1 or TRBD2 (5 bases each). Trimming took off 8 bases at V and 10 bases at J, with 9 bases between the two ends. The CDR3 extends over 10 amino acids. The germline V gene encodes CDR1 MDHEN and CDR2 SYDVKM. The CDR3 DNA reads TGTGCCAGCTCCGGGACGGAGCAGTTCTTC. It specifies CASSGTEQFF. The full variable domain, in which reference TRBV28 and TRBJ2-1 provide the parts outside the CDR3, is DVKVTQSSRYLVKRTGEKVFLECVQDMDHENMFWYRQDPGLGLRLIYFSYDVKMKEKGDIPEGYSVSREKKERFSLILESASTNQTSMYLCASSGTEQFFGPGTRLTVL.

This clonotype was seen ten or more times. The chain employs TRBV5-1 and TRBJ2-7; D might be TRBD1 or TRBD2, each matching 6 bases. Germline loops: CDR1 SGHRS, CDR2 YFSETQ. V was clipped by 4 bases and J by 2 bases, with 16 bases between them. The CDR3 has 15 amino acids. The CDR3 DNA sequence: TGCGCCAGCAGCCCCGGCGGAGGGGGAACCTACGAGCAGTACTTC. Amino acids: CASSPGGGGTYEQYF.